A selection of T cell receptor beta chains follows, all from one sample in a study of yellow fever vaccine responses in identical twins. A single record per CDR3 protein comes from TCRdb applying MiXCR to the RT-PCR reads. The table lists a few thousand distinct CDR3 sequences, over 75% of them singletons. Source: T cells from blood (PBMCs), unsorted or a sorted subset (not recorded which), taken before or after yellow fever vaccination (not recorded which). These receptors were obtained from a woman aged 18-29 years who received the yellow fever vaccine. The CDR3 runs from the conserved cysteine through the conserved F or W. D genes are given only for firm matches. Size tells how often a clone was seen (once, few, many) or the class of an expanded clone, and some rows leave it out.

clone_size d_call j_call v_call cdr3_length cdr3_nt cdr3_aa
once NA TRBJ1-1 TRBV29-1 16 TGCAGCGTTGAAGATTTTGTTTACAGGGAGAACACTGAAAATTTCTTT CSVEDFVYRENTENFF
NA NA TRBJ1-5 TRBV20-1 14 TGCAGTGCTGTTACGGGACGAGAAAATCAGCCCCAGCATTTT CSAVTGRENQPQHF
NA NA TRBJ2-7 TRBV11-3 15 TGTGCCAGCAGCTTAGGTCGTATTCTCACCTACGAGCAGTACTTC CASSLGRILTYEQYF
NA NA TRBJ2-3 TRBV5-1 14 TGCGCCAGCAGCCGGGACCCGAGCACAGATACGCAGTATTTT CASSRDPSTDTQYF
NA NA TRBJ2-3 TRBV7-2 12 TGTGCCAGCAGCTTATTCAGGGATACGCAGTATTTT CASSLFRDTQYF
NA NA TRBJ2-7 TRBV20-1 12 TGCAGTGCCGGGTCACTCACCCATTTACAGTACTTC CSAGSLTHLQYF
NA TRBD1 TRBJ2-7 TRBV27 13 TGTGCCAGTCAGCACAGGGGCTCCTACGAGCAGTACTTC CASQHRGSYEQYF
few TRBD2 TRBJ2-7 TRBV18 16 TGTGCCAGCTCACCCGTGGGCGGGAGGGCCGGCTACGAGCAGTACTTC CASSPVGGRAGYEQYF
NA NA TRBJ2-1 TRBV29-1 12 TGCAGCGTTGAAGTCCGAGGACTTGAGCAGTTCTTC CSVEVRGLEQFF
NA NA TRBJ2-2 TRBV11-3 12 TGTGCCAGCGGCGTTCCTAACGGGGAGCTGTTTTTT CASGVPNGELFF
NA NA TRBJ1-1 TRBV10-3 13 TGTGCCATCAGCGAAATGGACGGCACTGAAGCTTTCTTT CAISEMDGTEAFF
NA NA TRBJ2-7 TRBV18 14 TGTGCCAGCTCACCAGCCCAGGGTCTCTACGAGCAGTACTTC CASSPAQGLYEQYF
NA NA TRBJ1-6 TRBV2 14 TGTGCCAGCAGTGAAAGGACCGAGTACTCACCCCTCCACTTT CASSERTEYSPLHF
NA NA TRBJ2-7 TRBV27 13 TGTGCCAGCAGTCACAAGGGGGGCTACGAGCAGTACTTC CASSHKGGYEQYF
once NA TRBJ2-1 TRBV4-3 13 TGCGCCAGCAGCCTAAACCCCAGCTTTGAGCAGTTCTTC CASSLNPSFEQFF
NA NA TRBJ2-2 TRBV18 16 NA CASSPGTANTGELFFF
once NA TRBJ2-6 TRBV11-2 15 TGTGCCAGCAGCTCCGGACAAGCTGGGGCCAACGTCCTGACTTTC CASSSGQAGANVLTF